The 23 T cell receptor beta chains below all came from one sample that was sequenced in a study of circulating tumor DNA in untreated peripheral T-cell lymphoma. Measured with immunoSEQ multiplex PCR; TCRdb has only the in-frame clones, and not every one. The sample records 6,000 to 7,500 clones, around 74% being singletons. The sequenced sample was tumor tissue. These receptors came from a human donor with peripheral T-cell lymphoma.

CDR3 sequence reads: CASSPGTSGLYTDTQYF. The CDR3 nucleotides read TGTGCCAGCAGCCCAGGGACTAGCGGGCTATACACAGATACGCAGTATTTT. The chain links TRBV6-8 to TRBJ2-3; 12 bases fit TRBD2. V lost 6 bases, J lost 2 bases, and 9 bases stayed unmatched. The length of the CDR3 is 17 residues. Germline values: CDR1 MNHGY, CDR2 SAAAGT.

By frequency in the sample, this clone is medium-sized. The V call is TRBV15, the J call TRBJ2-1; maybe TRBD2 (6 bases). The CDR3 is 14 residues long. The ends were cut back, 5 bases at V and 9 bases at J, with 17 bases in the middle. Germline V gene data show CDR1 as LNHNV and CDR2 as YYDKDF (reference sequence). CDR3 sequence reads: CATSLTLSGPEQFF. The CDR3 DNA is TGTGCCACCAGCCTCACACTTAGCGGTCCTGAGCAGTTCTTC.

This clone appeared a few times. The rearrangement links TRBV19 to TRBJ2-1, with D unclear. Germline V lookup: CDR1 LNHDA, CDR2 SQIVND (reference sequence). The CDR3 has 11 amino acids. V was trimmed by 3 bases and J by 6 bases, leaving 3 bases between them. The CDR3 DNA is TGTGCCAGTAGTATGGGCAATGAGCAGTTCTTC. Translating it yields CASSMGNEQFF.

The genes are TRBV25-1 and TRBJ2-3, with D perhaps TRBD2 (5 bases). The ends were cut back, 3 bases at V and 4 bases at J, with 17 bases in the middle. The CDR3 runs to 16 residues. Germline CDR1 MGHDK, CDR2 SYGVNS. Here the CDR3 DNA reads TGTGCCAGCAGTGATTATTCGCCTAGCCGGGCAGATACGCAGTATTTT. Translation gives CASSDYSPSRADTQYF.

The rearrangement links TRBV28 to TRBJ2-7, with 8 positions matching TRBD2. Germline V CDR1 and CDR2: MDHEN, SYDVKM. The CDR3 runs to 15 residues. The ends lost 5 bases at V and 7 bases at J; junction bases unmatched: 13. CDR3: CASSAVGRARAEQYF. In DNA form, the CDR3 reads TGTGCCAGCAGTGCGGTCGGGAGGGCTAGAGCTGAGCAGTACTTC. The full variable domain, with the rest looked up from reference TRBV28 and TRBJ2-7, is DVKVTQSSRYLVKRTGEKVFLECVQDMDHENMFWYRQDPGLGLRLIYFSYDVKMKEKGDIPEGYSVSREKKERFSLILESASTNQTSMYLCASSAVGRARAEQYFGPGTRLTVT.

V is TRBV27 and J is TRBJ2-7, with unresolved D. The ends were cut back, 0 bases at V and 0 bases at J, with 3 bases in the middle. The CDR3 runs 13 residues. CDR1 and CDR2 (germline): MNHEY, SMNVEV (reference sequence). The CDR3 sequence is CASSLSASYEQYF. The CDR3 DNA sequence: TGTGCCAGCAGTTTATCAGCCTCCTACGAGCAGTACTTC.

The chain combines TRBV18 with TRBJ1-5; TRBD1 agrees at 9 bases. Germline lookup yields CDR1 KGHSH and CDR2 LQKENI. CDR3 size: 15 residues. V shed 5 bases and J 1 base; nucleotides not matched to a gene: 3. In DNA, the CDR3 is TGTGCCAGCTCAACCGGACAGGGGAGCAATCAGCCCCAGCATTTT. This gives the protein CASSTGQGSNQPQHF. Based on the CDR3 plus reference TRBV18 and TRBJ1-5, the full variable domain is NAGVMQNPRHLVRRRGQEARLRCSPMKGHSHVYWYRQLPEEGLKFMVYLQKENIIDESGMPKERFSAEFPKEGPSILRIQQVVRGDSAAYFCASSTGQGSNQPQHFGDGTRLSIL.

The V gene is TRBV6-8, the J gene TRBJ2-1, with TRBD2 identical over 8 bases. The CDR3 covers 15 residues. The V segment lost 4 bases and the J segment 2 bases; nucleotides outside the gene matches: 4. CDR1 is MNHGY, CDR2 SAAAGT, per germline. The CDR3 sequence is CASSLSGSTYNEQFF. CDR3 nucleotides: TGTGCCAGCAGTTTGAGCGGGAGTACCTACAATGAGCAGTTCTTC.

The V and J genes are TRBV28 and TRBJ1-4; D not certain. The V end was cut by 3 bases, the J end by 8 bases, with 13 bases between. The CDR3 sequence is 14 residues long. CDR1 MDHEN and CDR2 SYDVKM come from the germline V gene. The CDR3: CASSFREAGEKLFF. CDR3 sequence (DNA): TGTGCCAGCAGTTTCCGGGAGGCGGGGGAAAAACTGTTTTTT.

The CDR3 loop reads CASSYSSGGSGKLFF. Here the CDR3 DNA reads TGCGCCAGCAGCTACAGTTCAGGGGGCTCGGGAAAACTGTTTTTT. The rearrangement uses TRBV5-1 and TRBJ1-4, with 8 bases fitting TRBD1. CDR1 and CDR2 from the germline V gene are SGHRS and YFSETQ. The CDR3 length is 15 residues. The J segment lost 10 bases and the V segment lost 3 bases, leaving 11 bases of the junction unmatched.

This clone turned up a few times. CDR3 in amino acids: CSVEGRGRSYGYTF. CDR3 nucleotide sequence: TGCAGCGTTGAGGGCAGGGGAAGATCCTATGGCTACACCTTC. The chain links TRBV29-1 to TRBJ1-2; possibly TRBD1 for D (6 bases). Between the trimmed V and J ends, which lost 3 bases and 4 bases, there was a span of 15 bases. Germline V CDR1 and CDR2: SQVTM, ANQGSEA. This CDR3 has 14 amino acids.

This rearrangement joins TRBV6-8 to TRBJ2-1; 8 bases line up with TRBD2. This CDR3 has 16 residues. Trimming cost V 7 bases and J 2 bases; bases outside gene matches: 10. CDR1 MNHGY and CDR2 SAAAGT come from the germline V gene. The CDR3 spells CASNPAGGTPYNEQFF. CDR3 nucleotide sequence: TGTGCCAGCAATCCGGCGGGAGGAACCCCCTACAATGAGCAGTTCTTC.

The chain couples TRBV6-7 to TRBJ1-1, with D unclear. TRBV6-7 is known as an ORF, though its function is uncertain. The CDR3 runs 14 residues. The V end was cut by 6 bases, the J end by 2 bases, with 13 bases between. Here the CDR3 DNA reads TGTGCCAGCAGGGGAGGGTGGAAAAACACTGAAGCTTTCTTT. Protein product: CASRGGWKNTEAFF.

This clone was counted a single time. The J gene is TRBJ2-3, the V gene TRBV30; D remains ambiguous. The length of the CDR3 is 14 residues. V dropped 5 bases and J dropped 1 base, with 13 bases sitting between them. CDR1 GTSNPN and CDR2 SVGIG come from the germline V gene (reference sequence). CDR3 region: CAWARLSGTDTQYF. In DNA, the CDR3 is TGTGCCTGGGCGAGGCTCAGCGGCACAGATACGCAGTATTTT.

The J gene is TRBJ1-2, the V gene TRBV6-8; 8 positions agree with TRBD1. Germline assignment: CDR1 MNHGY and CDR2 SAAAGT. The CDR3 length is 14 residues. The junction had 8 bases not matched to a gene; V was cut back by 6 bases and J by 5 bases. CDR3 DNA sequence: TGTGCCAGCAGCACCCGACAGGGGAGTTATGGCTACACCTTC. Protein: CASSTRQGSYGYTF.

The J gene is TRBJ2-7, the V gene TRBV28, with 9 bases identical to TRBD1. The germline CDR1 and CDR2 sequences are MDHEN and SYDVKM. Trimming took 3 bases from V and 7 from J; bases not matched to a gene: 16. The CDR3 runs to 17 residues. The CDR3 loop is CASSFWGAGQGLGEQYF. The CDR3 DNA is TGTGCCAGCAGTTTTTGGGGGGCGGGACAGGGCCTGGGGGAGCAGTACTTC.

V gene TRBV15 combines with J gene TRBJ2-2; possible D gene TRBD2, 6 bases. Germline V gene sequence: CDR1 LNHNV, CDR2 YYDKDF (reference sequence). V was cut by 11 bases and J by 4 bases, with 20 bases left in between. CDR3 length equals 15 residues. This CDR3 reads CAPYRGGPSTGELFF. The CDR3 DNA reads TGTGCCCCCTACCGCGGAGGGCCTAGCACCGGGGAGCTGTTTTTT.

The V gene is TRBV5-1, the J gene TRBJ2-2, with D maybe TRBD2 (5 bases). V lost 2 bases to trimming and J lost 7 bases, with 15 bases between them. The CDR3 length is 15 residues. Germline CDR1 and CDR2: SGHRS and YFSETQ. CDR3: CASSLGLGGIGELFF. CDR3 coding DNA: TGCGCCAGCAGCTTAGGGCTAGGAGGTATCGGGGAGCTGTTTTTT.

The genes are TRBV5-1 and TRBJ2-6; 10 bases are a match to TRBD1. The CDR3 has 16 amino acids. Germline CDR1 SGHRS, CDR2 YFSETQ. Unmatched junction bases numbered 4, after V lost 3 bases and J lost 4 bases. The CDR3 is CASSSDRGSGANVLTF. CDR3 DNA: TGCGCCAGCAGCTCGGACAGGGGGAGCGGGGCCAACGTCCTGACTTTC.

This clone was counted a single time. CDR3 sequence: CASRTGQAPNQPQHF. CDR3 bases: TGTGCCAGCAGGACCGGACAGGCACCTAATCAGCCCCAGCATTTT. V usage is TRBV28 and J usage is TRBJ1-5, with 7 bases aligning to TRBD1. The ends lost 6 bases at V and 4 bases at J; junction bases unmatched: 9. Germline V gene data show CDR1 as MDHEN and CDR2 as SYDVKM. CDR3 length: 15 residues.

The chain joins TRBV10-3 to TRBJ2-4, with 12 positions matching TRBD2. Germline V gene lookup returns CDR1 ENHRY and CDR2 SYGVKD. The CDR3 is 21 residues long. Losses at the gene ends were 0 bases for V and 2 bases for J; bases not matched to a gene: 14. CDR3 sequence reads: CAISESWASGREWLSKNIQYF. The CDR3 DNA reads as TGTGCCATCAGTGAGTCTTGGGCTAGCGGGAGGGAGTGGCTATCCAAAAACATTCAGTACTTC.

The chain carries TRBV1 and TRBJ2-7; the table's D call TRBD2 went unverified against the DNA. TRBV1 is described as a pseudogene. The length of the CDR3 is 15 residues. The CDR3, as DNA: TGCGCCAGCAGCCAGAGGGACGGGGGTACCTACGAGCAGTACTTC. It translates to CASSQRDGGTYEQYF.

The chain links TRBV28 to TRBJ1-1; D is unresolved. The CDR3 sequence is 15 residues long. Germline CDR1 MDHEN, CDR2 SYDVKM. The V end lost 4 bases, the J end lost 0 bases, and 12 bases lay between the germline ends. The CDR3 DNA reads TGTGCCAGCAGTTCAACCGCGGGGATGAACACTGAAGCTTTCTTT. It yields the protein CASSSTAGMNTEAFF. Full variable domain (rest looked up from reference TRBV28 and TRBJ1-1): DVKVTQSSRYLVKRTGEKVFLECVQDMDHENMFWYRQDPGLGLRLIYFSYDVKMKEKGDIPEGYSVSREKKERFSLILESASTNQTSMYLCASSSTAGMNTEAFFGQGTRLTVV.